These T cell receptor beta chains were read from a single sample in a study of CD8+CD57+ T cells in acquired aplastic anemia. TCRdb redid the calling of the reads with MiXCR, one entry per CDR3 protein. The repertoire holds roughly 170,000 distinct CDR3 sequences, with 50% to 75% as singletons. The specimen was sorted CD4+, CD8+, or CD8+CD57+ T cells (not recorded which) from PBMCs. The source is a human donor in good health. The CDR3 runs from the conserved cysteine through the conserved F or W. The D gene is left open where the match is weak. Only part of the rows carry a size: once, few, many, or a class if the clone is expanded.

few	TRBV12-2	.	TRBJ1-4	CASRLSTGGGEEKLFF	TGTGCAAGTCGCTTATCAACAGGGGGCGGAGAAGAAAAACTGTTTTTT
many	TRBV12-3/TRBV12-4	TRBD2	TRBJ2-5	CASSFTSGEKETQYF	TGTGCCAGCAGTTTCACCAGCGGGGAAAAAGAGACCCAGTACTTC
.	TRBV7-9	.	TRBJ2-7	CASSPGTGINEQYF	TGTGCCAGCAGCCCAGGGACCGGGATTAACGAGCAGTACTTC
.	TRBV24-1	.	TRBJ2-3	CATSDQTSSTDTQYF	TGTGCCACCAGTGATCAGACGTCTAGCACAGATACGCAGTATTTT
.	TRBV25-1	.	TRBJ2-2	CASSGLGNTGELFF	TGTGCCAGCAGTGGCCTGGGAAACACCGGGGAGCTGTTTTTT
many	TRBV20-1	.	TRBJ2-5	CSATLLRGETQYF	TGCAGTGCCACCCTCTTGCGTGGGGAGACCCAGTACTTC
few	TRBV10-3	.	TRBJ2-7	CATNQDYEQYF	TGTGCCACAAATCAGGACTACGAGCAGTACTTC
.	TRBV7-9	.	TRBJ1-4	CASSLEPQSYVREKLFF	TGTGCCAGCAGCTTAGAACCACAGAGCTACGTTAGGGAAAAACTGTTTTTT
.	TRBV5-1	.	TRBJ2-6	CASSFSGSSGANVLTF	TGTGCCAGCAGCTTTTCGGGGAGCTCTGGGGCCAACGTCCTGACTTTC
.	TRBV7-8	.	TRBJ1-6	CASRTGTGAPLHF	TGTGCCAGCAGGACCGGGACCGGGGCACCCCTCCACTTT
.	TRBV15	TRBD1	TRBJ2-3	CATSRKTGDATDTQYF	TGTGCCACCAGCAGAAAGACAGGGGATGCGACAGATACGCAGTATTTT
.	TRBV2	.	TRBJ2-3	CASRDRVTDTQYF	TGTGCCAGCAGGGACAGAGTCACAGATACGCAGTATTTT
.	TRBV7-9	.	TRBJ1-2	CASSNPGQSGYTF	TGTGCCAGCAGCAACCCCGGACAGTCTGGCTACACCTTC
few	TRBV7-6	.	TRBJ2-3	CASSLASGAGDTQYF	TGTGCCAGCAGCTTAGCGTCCGGAGCGGGAGATACGCAGTATTTT
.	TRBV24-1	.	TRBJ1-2	CATSDHGLVDGYTF	TGTGCCACCAGTGACCACGGGCTGGTGGATGGCTACACCTTC
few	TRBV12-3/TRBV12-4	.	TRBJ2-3	CASSYSGVNTDTQYF	TGTGCCAGCAGTTATAGCGGCGTAAACACAGATACGCAGTATTTT
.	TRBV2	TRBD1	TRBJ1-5	CASSIGQGHTSQPQHF	TGTGCCAGCAGCATCGGACAGGGACACACAAGTCAGCCCCAGCATTTT
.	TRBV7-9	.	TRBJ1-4	CASTTGLRGEKLFF	TGTGCCAGCACGACAGGCCTAAGGGGAGAAAAACTGTTTTTT
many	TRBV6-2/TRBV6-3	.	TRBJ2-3	CASSYSGPDTQYF	TGTGCCAGCAGTTACTCGGGACCAGATACGCAGTATTTT
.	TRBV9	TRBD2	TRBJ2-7	CASSDGGRPSYKQYF	TGTGCCAGCAGTGATGGCGGGAGGCCATCCTACAAGCAGTACTTC
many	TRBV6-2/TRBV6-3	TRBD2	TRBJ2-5	CASSEGTSGLETQYF	TGTGCCAGCAGTGAAGGGACTAGCGGGCTCGAGACCCAGTACTTC
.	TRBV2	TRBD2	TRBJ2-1	CAGGGGGGPQFF	TGTGCCGGGGGGGGTGGCGGGGGGCCGCAGTTCTTC
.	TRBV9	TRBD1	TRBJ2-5	CASSQDGQETDF	TGTGCCAGCAGCCAAGATGGACAGGAGACGGACTTC
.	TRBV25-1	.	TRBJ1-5	CASSEPGNPFNQPQHF	TGTGCCAGCAGTGAACCAGGGAATCCCTTTAATCAGCCCCAGCATTTT
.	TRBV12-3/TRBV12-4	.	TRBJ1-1	CASSQNRESTEAFF	TGTGCCAGCAGCCAAAACAGGGAGAGCACTGAAGCTTTCTTT
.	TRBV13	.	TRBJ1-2	CASSNGGYGYTF	TGTGCCAGCAGTAACGGTGGTTATGGCTACACCTTC